A selection of T cell receptor beta chains follows, all from one sample in a study of regulatory T cells in long-lasting Graves disease. TCRdb itself ran the multiplex PCR reads through MiXCR, one entry per CDR3 protein. The sample lists 360,000 or so distinct CDR3 sequences, 16% seen once, with 25% to 30% in the top ten. This sample was also put to use in a study of T cells in Graves' hyperthyroidism and ophthalmopathy.

Specimen: peripheral blood mononuclear cells (PBMCs), collected at new diagnosis, from a patient treated with antithyroid drugs. Receptors originate from a man in his forties with Graves disease. Each CDR3 is given with its conserved first and last residue. The D gene is left open where the match is weak. The size of a clone is reported for some rows only, either as once, few or many, or as a class for expanded clones.

TRBJ1-4 | NA | NA | TRBV4-3 | CASSQAGYYEKLFF | TGCGCCAGCAGCCAAGCCGGGTATTACGAAAAACTGTTTTTT
TRBJ1-1 | many | NA | TRBV5-1 | CASSRFPGTDDTEAFF | TGCGCCAGCAGCAGATTTCCCGGGACGGACGACACTGAAGCTTTCTTT
TRBJ2-5 | many | NA | TRBV12-3/TRBV12-4 | CASSRLRAETQYF | TGTGCCAGCAGTCGACTGAGGGCAGAGACCCAGTACTTC
TRBJ1-4 | few | TRBD1 | TRBV4-2 | CASSEGQGASNEKLFF | TGTGCCAGCAGCGAGGGACAGGGGGCTTCTAATGAAAAACTGTTTTTT
TRBJ2-7 | NA | NA | TRBV10-3 | CAITGGREEEQYF | TGTGCCATCACAGGTGGCAGGGAGGAAGAGCAGTACTTC
TRBJ2-1 | NA | NA | TRBV6-1 | CASSVVARYEQFF | TGTGCCAGCAGTGTGGTCGCCCGGTATGAGCAGTTCTTC
TRBJ2-7 | many | TRBD2 | TRBV6-9 | CASSYGGEYEQYF | TGTGCCAGCAGTTACGGGGGGGAATACGAGCAGTACTTC
TRBJ1-5 | few | NA | TRBV6-1 | CASRPRTDSNQPQHF | TGTGCCAGCAGACCCCGGACCGATAGCAATCAGCCCCAGCATTTT
TRBJ2-7 | many | TRBD1 | TRBV30 | CAWSSGQAYEQYF | TGTGCCTGGAGTTCGGGACAGGCCTACGAGCAGTACTTC
TRBJ2-1 | many | NA | TRBV5-1 | CASSLEGVGYNEQFF | TGCGCCAGCAGCTTGGAGGGTGTAGGGTACAATGAGCAGTTCTTC
TRBJ2-3 | many | TRBD2 | TRBV7-9 | CASSLPVGGAYDTQYF | TGTGCCAGCAGCTTACCGGTCGGGGGGGCATACGATACGCAGTATTTT
TRBJ1-2 | NA | NA | TRBV2 | CASTMMRQAANYGYTF | TGTGCCAGCACCATGATGAGGCAAGCAGCTAACTATGGCTACACCTTC
TRBJ2-7 | many | NA | TRBV30 | CAWSVPHISYEQYF | TGTGCCTGGAGTGTACCCCACATCTCCTACGAGCAGTACTTC
TRBJ2-5 | many | NA | TRBV7-2 | CASLRQEMETQYF | TGTGCCAGCCTCAGACAGGAGATGGAGACCCAGTACTTC
TRBJ2-6 | many | NA | TRBV15 | CATSRDERAGANVLTF | TGTGCCACCAGCAGAGATGAAAGGGCTGGGGCCAACGTCCTGACTTTC
TRBJ2-7 | many | TRBD1 | TRBV10-3 | CASGDSVYEQYF | TGTGCCAGTGGGGACAGTGTCTACGAGCAGTACTTC
TRBJ2-5 | few | TRBD1 | TRBV4-1 | CASSQEGRGRGGTQYF | TGCGCCAGCAGCCAAGAGGGCAGGGGGCGAGGAGGGACCCAGTACTTC
TRBJ2-7 | many | NA | TRBV7-2 | CASSLPGARRFGEQYF | TGTGCCAGCAGTTTACCGGGGGCCCGGCGTTTTGGGGAGCAGTACTTC
TRBJ1-5 | many | TRBD1 | TRBV2 | CASRGTGPNQPQHF | TGTGCCAGCAGGGGGACAGGGCCCAATCAGCCCCAGCATTTT
TRBJ2-1 | NA | TRBD1 | TRBV19 | CATDRGFFSNEQFF | TGTGCCACCGACAGGGGATTTTTTTCCAATGAGCAGTTCTTC